This T cell receptor beta chain emerged from a study of cytomegalovirus exposure and HLA in healthy donors. For the study at large: Per a later analysis, the roughly 640 first-cohort and fewer than 150 validation repertoires shared one platform. Study conclusions and caveats: The investigators catalogued 150 to 200 TCR beta chains as cytomegalovirus-associated.

Profiling relied on immunoSEQ multiplex PCR, and the TCRdb table lists in-frame clones only, not all of them. This table holds roughly 260,000 clones, around nine tenths found once. Note on this clone: The antigen remains undetermined.

The donors were members of the roughly 120-subject validation cohort (separate from the roughly 700-subject first cohort). Material for sequencing was PBMCs. The receptor was derived from a man between 18 and 29 years old in good health and CMV-seronegative.

In DNA, the CDR3 is TGTGCCAGCAGCAGACTAGCGGGAGGGCGGGGGACGCAGTATTTT. It encodes CASSRLAGGRGTQYF. The V call is TRBV7-2, the J call TRBJ2-3; 14 bases align to TRBD2. V was pared by 5 bases and J by 9 bases, with 7 bases of the junction left unmatched. The CDR3 loop spans 15 amino acids. Germline V gene lookup returns CDR1 SGHTA and CDR2 FQGNSA.